These T cell receptor beta chains were read from a single sample in a study of shared clonotypes between healthy human individuals. Data came from immunoSEQ multiplex PCR; TCRdb stores just in-frame clones and leaves some out. The table includes 1.5 million to 2.5 million clones, about 95% detected once. Sequencing was performed on naive CD8+ T cells sorted from blood. These receptors all stem from a man between 18 and 35 years old in good health. The CDR3 runs from the conserved cysteine through the conserved F or W. A D gene is named only where the DNA matches it firmly. Size tells how often a clone was seen (once, few, many) or the class of an expanded clone, and some rows leave it out.

clone size: .
J gene: TRBJ1-1
CDR3 length: 11
V gene: TRBV9
D gene: .
CDR3 protein: CASSSATEAFF
CDR3 DNA: TGTGCCAGCTCTAGTGCCACTGAAGCTTTCTTT

clone size: .
J gene: TRBJ1-2
CDR3 length: 14
V gene: TRBV5-4
D gene: TRBD1
CDR3 protein: CASSLGTGEDRYTF
CDR3 DNA: TGTGCCAGCAGCTTGGGGACAGGGGAGGACCGCTACACCTTC

clone size: .
J gene: TRBJ2-7
CDR3 length: 15
V gene: TRBV5-6
D gene: TRBD1
CDR3 protein: CASSVRDSGPYEQYF
CDR3 DNA: TGTGCCAGCAGCGTCCGGGACAGCGGACCCTACGAGCAGTACTTC

clone size: .
J gene: TRBJ1-3
CDR3 length: 19
V gene: TRBV29-1
D gene: .
CDR3 protein: CSVEDGEEGPASSGNTIYF
CDR3 DNA: TGCAGCGTTGAAGACGGGGAGGAGGGACCAGCTTCCTCTGGAAACACCATATATTTT

clone size: .
J gene: TRBJ2-1
CDR3 length: 15
V gene: TRBV7-9
D gene: TRBD2
CDR3 protein: CASSSGLAGGGEQFF
CDR3 DNA: TGTGCCAGCAGCTCGGGACTAGCGGGAGGAGGTGAGCAGTTCTTC

clone size: .
J gene: TRBJ2-7
CDR3 length: 13
V gene: TRBV28
D gene: .
CDR3 protein: CAISKAASYEQYF
CDR3 DNA: TGTGCCATCTCTAAGGCAGCCTCCTACGAGCAGTACTTC

clone size: .
J gene: TRBJ2-5
CDR3 length: 13
V gene: TRBV2
D gene: TRBD1
CDR3 protein: CASRGTGRETQYF
CDR3 DNA: TGTGCCAGCAGAGGGACAGGACGGGAGACCCAGTACTTC

clone size: .
J gene: TRBJ1-5
CDR3 length: 14
V gene: TRBV5-6
D gene: .
CDR3 protein: CASTTGGILRGQHF
CDR3 DNA: TGTGCCAGCACTACCGGGGGAATTCTACGGGGGCAGCATTTT

clone size: .
J gene: TRBJ2-7
CDR3 length: 13
V gene: TRBV7-9
D gene: .
CDR3 protein: CASSLVADYEQYF
CDR3 DNA: TGTGCCAGCAGCTTAGTCGCGGACTACGAGCAGTACTTC

clone size: .
J gene: TRBJ2-2
CDR3 length: 12
V gene: TRBV10-3
D gene: .
CDR3 protein: CAISDPPGELFF
CDR3 DNA: TGTGCCATCAGTGACCCGCCCGGGGAGCTGTTTTTT

clone size: .
J gene: TRBJ1-2
CDR3 length: 14
V gene: TRBV5-6
D gene: TRBD1
CDR3 protein: CASSLVRGQDGYTF
CDR3 DNA: TGTGCCAGCAGCTTGGTAAGGGGGCAGGATGGCTACACCTTC

clone size: .
J gene: TRBJ2-5
CDR3 length: 16
V gene: TRBV11-2
D gene: TRBD1
CDR3 protein: CASSSGATGSGETQYF
CDR3 DNA: TGTGCCAGCAGCTCCGGAGCGACAGGGTCTGGGGAGACCCAGTACTTC

clone size: .
J gene: TRBJ1-1
CDR3 length: 13
V gene: TRBV27
D gene: TRBD1
CDR3 protein: CASSSGGGTEAFF
CDR3 DNA: TGTGCCAGCAGTTCAGGGGGTGGCACTGAAGCTTTCTTT

clone size: .
J gene: TRBJ2-2
CDR3 length: 14
V gene: TRBV27
D gene: .
CDR3 protein: CASSFGTNTGELFF
CDR3 DNA: TGTGCCAGCAGTTTTGGTACCAACACCGGGGAGCTGTTTTTT

clone size: .
J gene: TRBJ2-1
CDR3 length: 12
V gene: TRBV6-6
D gene: TRBD1
CDR3 protein: CASRTGDNEQFF
CDR3 DNA: TGTGCCAGCAGGACAGGGGACAATGAGCAGTTCTTC

clone size: .
J gene: TRBJ2-2
CDR3 length: 18
V gene: TRBV4-1
D gene: .
CDR3 protein: CASSQEGPGQFATGELFF
CDR3 DNA: TGCGCCAGCAGCCAAGAAGGCCCTGGACAGTTTGCCACCGGGGAGCTGTTTTTT

clone size: .
J gene: TRBJ2-5
CDR3 length: 16
V gene: TRBV27
D gene: TRBD1
CDR3 protein: CASSLLKAGGLETQYF
CDR3 DNA: TGTGCCAGCAGTTTATTAAAGGCAGGGGGATTGGAGACCCAGTACTTC

clone size: .
J gene: TRBJ2-2
CDR3 length: 16
V gene: TRBV7-6
D gene: TRBD2
CDR3 protein: CASSLALAGDTGELFF
CDR3 DNA: TGTGCCAGCAGCTTAGCACTAGCGGGAGACACCGGGGAGCTGTTTTTT

clone size: .
J gene: TRBJ2-7
CDR3 length: 11
V gene: TRBV5-6
D gene: .
CDR3 protein: CASSLVNEQYF
CDR3 DNA: TGTGCCAGCAGCTTGGTGAACGAGCAGTACTTC

clone size: .
J gene: TRBJ1-1
CDR3 length: 13
V gene: TRBV15
D gene: .
CDR3 protein: CATSLSPNTEAFF
CDR3 DNA: TGTGCCACCAGCTTGAGTCCGAACACTGAAGCTTTCTTT

clone size: .
J gene: TRBJ2-3
CDR3 length: 15
V gene: TRBV2
D gene: TRBD2
CDR3 protein: CARGALAGVTDTQYF
CDR3 DNA: TGTGCCAGGGGGGCACTAGCGGGGGTCACAGATACGCAGTATTTT

clone size: once
J gene: TRBJ2-6
CDR3 length: 15
V gene: TRBV15
D gene: .
CDR3 protein: CATSRGWGGANVLTF
CDR3 DNA: TGTGCCACCAGCAGAGGGTGGGGTGGGGCCAACGTCCTGACTTTC

clone size: .
J gene: TRBJ1-1
CDR3 length: 14
V gene: TRBV10-3
D gene: .
CDR3 protein: CAISDIQGNTEAFF
CDR3 DNA: TGTGCCATCAGTGATATACAGGGGAACACTGAAGCTTTCTTT

clone size: once
J gene: TRBJ2-7
CDR3 length: 14
V gene: TRBV4-1
D gene: .
CDR3 protein: CASSQDPGDYEQYF
CDR3 DNA: TGCGCCAGCAGCCAGGACCCAGGGGACTACGAGCAGTACTTC

clone size: .
J gene: TRBJ2-7
CDR3 length: 13
V gene: TRBV6-1
D gene: .
CDR3 protein: CASSSLPLDEQYF
CDR3 DNA: TGTGCCAGCAGTTCACTGCCCCTTGACGAGCAGTACTTC

clone size: .
J gene: TRBJ2-7
CDR3 length: 12
V gene: TRBV19
D gene: TRBD2
CDR3 protein: CASMGGDGEQYF
CDR3 DNA: TGTGCCAGTATGGGGGGGGATGGCGAGCAGTACTTC

clone size: .
J gene: TRBJ2-5
CDR3 length: 14
V gene: TRBV7-9
D gene: TRBD2
CDR3 protein: CASNPSSGEETQYF
CDR3 DNA: TGTGCCAGCAATCCCTCTAGCGGGGAGGAGACCCAGTACTTC

clone size: .
J gene: TRBJ1-1
CDR3 length: 12
V gene: TRBV6-5
D gene: .
CDR3 protein: CASTDDGTEAFF
CDR3 DNA: TGTGCCAGCACCGATGATGGGACTGAAGCTTTCTTT

clone size: .
J gene: TRBJ2-7
CDR3 length: 14
V gene: TRBV5-6
D gene: TRBD1
CDR3 protein: CASSYGTGNYEQYF
CDR3 DNA: TGTGCCAGCAGCTATGGGACAGGGAACTACGAGCAGTACTTC

clone size: .
J gene: TRBJ2-5
CDR3 length: 13
V gene: TRBV9
D gene: .
CDR3 protein: CASSVGRQETQYF
CDR3 DNA: TGTGCCAGCAGCGTAGGGCGCCAAGAGACCCAGTACTTC

clone size: .
J gene: TRBJ2-2
CDR3 length: 16
V gene: TRBV9
D gene: .
CDR3 protein: CASSVWGEPDTGELFF
CDR3 DNA: TGTGCCAGCAGCGTCTGGGGGGAACCTGACACCGGGGAGCTGTTTTTT

clone size: .
J gene: TRBJ2-7
CDR3 length: 15
V gene: TRBV29-1
D gene: TRBD1
CDR3 protein: CSVEDLNRGAGEQYF
CDR3 DNA: TGCAGCGTTGAAGATCTGAACAGGGGGGCGGGTGAGCAGTACTTC

clone size: .
J gene: TRBJ2-2
CDR3 length: 13
V gene: TRBV9
D gene: .
CDR3 protein: CASSVVDTGELFF
CDR3 DNA: TGTGCCAGCAGCGTAGTAGACACCGGGGAGCTGTTTTTT

clone size: .
J gene: TRBJ1-2
CDR3 length: 14
V gene: TRBV5-6
D gene: TRBD1
CDR3 protein: CASSRTGTDYGYTF
CDR3 DNA: TGTGCCAGCAGTAGGACCGGGACAGACTACGGCTACACCTTC

clone size: .
J gene: TRBJ2-2
CDR3 length: 16
V gene: TRBV5-6
D gene: TRBD2
CDR3 protein: CASSYGTSGYTGELFF
CDR3 DNA: TGTGCCAGCAGCTACGGGACTAGCGGATACACCGGGGAGCTGTTTTTT

clone size: few
J gene: TRBJ1-2
CDR3 length: 14
V gene: TRBV7-9
D gene: .
CDR3 protein: CASSLAMDRYGYTF
CDR3 DNA: TGTGCCAGCAGCTTAGCGATGGATCGGTATGGCTACACCTTC

clone size: .
J gene: TRBJ1-2
CDR3 length: 14
V gene: TRBV4-1
D gene: TRBD1
CDR3 protein: CASSQFGTDYGYTF
CDR3 DNA: TGCGCCAGCAGCCAATTCGGGACAGACTATGGCTACACCTTC

clone size: once
J gene: TRBJ2-2
CDR3 length: 16
V gene: TRBV6-7
D gene: TRBD2
CDR3 protein: CASSYRLAGHTGELFF
CDR3 DNA: TGTGCCAGCAGTTACAGGCTAGCGGGACACACCGGGGAGCTGTTTTTT

clone size: .
J gene: TRBJ1-2
CDR3 length: 15
V gene: TRBV4-1
D gene: .
CDR3 protein: CASSQDSGVWYGYTF
CDR3 DNA: TGCGCCAGCAGCCAAGACTCGGGGGTCTGGTATGGCTACACCTTC

clone size: .
J gene: TRBJ2-1
CDR3 length: 15
V gene: TRBV7-9
D gene: TRBD2
CDR3 protein: CASSLGSGTYNEQFF
CDR3 DNA: TGTGCCAGCAGCTTAGGTAGCGGGACTTACAATGAGCAGTTCTTC

clone size: once
J gene: TRBJ1-1
CDR3 length: 15
V gene: TRBV6-5
D gene: .
CDR3 protein: CASSYSSGGRTEAFF
CDR3 DNA: TGTGCCAGCAGTTACTCGTCCGGGGGGAGAACTGAAGCTTTCTTT

clone size: .
J gene: TRBJ2-5
CDR3 length: 15
V gene: TRBV27
D gene: .
CDR3 protein: CASSLLYGGKETQYF
CDR3 DNA: TGTGCCAGCAGTTTATTGTATGGGGGGAAAGAGACCCAGTACTTC